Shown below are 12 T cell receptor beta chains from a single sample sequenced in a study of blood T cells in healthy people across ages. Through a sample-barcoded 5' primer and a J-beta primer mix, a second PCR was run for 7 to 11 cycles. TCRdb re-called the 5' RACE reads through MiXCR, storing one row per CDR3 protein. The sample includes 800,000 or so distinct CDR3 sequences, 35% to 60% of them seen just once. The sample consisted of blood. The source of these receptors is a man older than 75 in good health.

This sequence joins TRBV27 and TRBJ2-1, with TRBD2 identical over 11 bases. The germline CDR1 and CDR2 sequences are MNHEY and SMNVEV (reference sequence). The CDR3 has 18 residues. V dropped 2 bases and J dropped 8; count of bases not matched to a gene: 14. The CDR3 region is CASSLTLGASGRRYEQFF. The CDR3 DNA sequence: TGTGCCAGCAGTTTAACCCTTGGGGCTAGCGGGAGGAGGTATGAGCAGTTCTTC.

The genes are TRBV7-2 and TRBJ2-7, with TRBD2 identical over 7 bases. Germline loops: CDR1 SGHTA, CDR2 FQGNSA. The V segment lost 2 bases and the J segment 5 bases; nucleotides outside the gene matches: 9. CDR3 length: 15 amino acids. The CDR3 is CASSLTRLASDEQYF. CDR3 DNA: TGTGCCAGCAGCTTAACCCGACTAGCTTCGGACGAGCAGTACTTC.

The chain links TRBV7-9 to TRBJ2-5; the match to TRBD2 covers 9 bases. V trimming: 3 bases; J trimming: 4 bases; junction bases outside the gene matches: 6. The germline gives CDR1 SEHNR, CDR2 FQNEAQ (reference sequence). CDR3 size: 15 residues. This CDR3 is CASSLRGLAIETQYF. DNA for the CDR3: TGTGCCAGCAGCTTGCGGGGACTAGCTATAGAGACCCAGTACTTC.

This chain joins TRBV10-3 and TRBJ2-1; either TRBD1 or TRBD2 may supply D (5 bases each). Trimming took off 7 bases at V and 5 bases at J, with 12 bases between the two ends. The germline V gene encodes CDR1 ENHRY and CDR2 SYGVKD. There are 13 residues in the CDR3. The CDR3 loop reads CAINAEGHNEQFF. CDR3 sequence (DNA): TGTGCCATCAATGCAGAGGGGCACAATGAGCAGTTCTTC.

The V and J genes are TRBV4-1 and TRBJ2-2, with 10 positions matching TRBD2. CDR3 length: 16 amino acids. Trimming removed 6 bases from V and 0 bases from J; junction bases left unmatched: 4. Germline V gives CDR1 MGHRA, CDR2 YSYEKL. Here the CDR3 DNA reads TGCGCCAGCAGTCCAGCGGGGGGGCCGAACACCGGGGAGCTGTTTTTT. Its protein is CASSPAGGPNTGELFF.

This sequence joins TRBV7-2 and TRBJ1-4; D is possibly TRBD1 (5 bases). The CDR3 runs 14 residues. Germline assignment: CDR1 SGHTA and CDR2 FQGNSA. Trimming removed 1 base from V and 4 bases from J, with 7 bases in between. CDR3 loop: CASSLGGFNEKLFF. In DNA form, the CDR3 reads TGTGCCAGCAGCTTAGGGGGGTTTAATGAAAAACTGTTTTTT.

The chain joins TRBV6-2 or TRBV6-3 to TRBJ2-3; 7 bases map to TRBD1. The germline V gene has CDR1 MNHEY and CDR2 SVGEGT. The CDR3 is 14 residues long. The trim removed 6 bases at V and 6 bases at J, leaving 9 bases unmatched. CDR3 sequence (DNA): TGTGCCAGCAGAATCTACAGGGGCGGTGATACGCAGTATTTT. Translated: CASRIYRGGDTQYF.

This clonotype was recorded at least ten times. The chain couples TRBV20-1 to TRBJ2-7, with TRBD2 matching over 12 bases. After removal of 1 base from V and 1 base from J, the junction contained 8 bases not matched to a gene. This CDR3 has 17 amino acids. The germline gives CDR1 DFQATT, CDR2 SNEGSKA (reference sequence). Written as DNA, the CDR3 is TGCAGTGCTAGAGTGGGGTCCGGGACTAGCGGGTCCTACGAGCAGTACTTC. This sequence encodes CSARVGSGTSGSYEQYF.

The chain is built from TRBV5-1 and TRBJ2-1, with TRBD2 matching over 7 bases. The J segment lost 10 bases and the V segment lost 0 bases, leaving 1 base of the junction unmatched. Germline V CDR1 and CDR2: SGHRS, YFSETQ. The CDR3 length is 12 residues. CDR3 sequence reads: CASSLEGLEQFF. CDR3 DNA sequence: TGCGCCAGCAGCTTGGAGGGACTAGAGCAGTTCTTC. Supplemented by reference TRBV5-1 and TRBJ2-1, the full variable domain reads KAGVTQTPRYLIKTRGQQVTLSCSPISGHRSVSWYQQTPGQGLQFLFEYFSETQRNKGNFPGRFSGRQFSNSRSEMNVSTLELGDSALYLCASSLEGLEQFFGPGTRLTVL.

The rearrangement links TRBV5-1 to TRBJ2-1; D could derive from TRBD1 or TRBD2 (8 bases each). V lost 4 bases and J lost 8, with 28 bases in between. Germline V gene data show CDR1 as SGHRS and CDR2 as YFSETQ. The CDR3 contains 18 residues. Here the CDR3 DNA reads TGCGCCAGCAGCCTGACAGGGGCCGGGAGGGCCGTCGGCGATGAGCAGTTCTTC. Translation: CASSLTGAGRAVGDEQFF.

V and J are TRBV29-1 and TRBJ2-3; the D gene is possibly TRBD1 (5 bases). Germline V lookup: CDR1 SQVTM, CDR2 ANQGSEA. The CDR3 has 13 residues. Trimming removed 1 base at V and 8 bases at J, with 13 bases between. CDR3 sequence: CSVEGGAGATQYF. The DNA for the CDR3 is TGCAGCGTTGAAGGGGGTGCTGGGGCTACGCAGTATTTT.

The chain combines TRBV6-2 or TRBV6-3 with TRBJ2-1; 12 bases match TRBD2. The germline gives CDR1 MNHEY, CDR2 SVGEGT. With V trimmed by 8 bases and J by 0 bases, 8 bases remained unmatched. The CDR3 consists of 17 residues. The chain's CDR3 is CASFGTSGPSSYNEQFF. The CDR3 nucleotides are TGTGCCAGCTTCGGGACTAGCGGGCCGAGCTCCTACAATGAGCAGTTCTTC.